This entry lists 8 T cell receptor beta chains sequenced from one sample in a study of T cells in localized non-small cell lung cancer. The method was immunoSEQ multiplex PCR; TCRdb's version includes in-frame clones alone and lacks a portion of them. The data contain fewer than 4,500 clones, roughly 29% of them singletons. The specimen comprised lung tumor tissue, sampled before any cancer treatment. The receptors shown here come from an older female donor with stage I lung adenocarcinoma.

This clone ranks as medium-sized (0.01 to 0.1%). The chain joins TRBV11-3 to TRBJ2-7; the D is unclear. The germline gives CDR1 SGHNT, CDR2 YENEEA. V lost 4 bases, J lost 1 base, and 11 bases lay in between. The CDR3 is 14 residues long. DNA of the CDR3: TGTGCCAGCAGCTCCCTTGGGGTTTCCTACGAGCAGTACTTC. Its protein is CASSSLGVSYEQYF.

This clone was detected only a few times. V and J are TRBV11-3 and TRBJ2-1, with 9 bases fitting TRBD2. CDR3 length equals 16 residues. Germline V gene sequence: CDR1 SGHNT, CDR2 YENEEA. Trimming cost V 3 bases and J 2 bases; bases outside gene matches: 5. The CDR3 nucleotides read TGTGCCAGCAGCTTGTTCGCGGGGGGGACCTACAATGAGCAGTTCTTC. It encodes CASSLFAGGTYNEQFF. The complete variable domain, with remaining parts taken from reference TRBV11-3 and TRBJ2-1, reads EAGVVQSPRYKIIEKKQPVAFWCNPISGHNTLYWYLQNLGQGPELLIRYENEEAVDDSQLPKDRFSAERLKGVDSTLKIQPAELGDSAVYLCASSLFAGGTYNEQFFGPGTRLTVL.

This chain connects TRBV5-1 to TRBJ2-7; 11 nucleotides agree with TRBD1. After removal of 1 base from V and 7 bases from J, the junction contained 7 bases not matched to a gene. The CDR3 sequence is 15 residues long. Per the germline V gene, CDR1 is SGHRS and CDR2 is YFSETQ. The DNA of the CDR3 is TGCGCCAGCAGCTTGATAGGACAGGGGGCGGGTGAGCAGTACTTC. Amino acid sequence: CASSLIGQGAGEQYF. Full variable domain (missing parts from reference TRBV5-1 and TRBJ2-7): KAGVTQTPRYLIKTRGQQVTLSCSPISGHRSVSWYQQTPGQGLQFLFEYFSETQRNKGNFPGRFSGRQFSNSRSEMNVSTLELGDSALYLCASSLIGQGAGEQYFGPGTRLTVT.

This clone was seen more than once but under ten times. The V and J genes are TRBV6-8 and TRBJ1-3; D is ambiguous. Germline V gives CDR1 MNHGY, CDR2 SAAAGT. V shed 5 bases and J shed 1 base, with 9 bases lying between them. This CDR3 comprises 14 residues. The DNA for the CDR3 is TGTGCCAGCAGTGATTCGGGGTCTGGAAACACCATATATTTT. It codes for CASSDSGSGNTIYF.

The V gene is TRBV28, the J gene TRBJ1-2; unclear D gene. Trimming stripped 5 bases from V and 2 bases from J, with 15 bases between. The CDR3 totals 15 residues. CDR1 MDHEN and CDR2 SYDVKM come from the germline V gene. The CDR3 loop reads CASSIPGIVNYGYTF. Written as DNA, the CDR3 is TGTGCCAGCAGTATACCGGGGATTGTAAACTATGGCTACACCTTC.

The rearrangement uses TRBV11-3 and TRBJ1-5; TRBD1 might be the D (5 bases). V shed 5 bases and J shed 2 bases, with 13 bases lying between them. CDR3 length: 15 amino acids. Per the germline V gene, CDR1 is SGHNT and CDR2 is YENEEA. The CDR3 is CASSPRGGGNQPQHF. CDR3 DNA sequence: TGTGCCAGCAGCCCTCGGGGAGGGGGCAATCAGCCCCAGCATTTT.

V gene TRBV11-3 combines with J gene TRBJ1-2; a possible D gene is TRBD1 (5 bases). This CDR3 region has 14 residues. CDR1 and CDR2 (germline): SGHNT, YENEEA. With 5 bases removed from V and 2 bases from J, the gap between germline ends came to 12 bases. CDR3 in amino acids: CASSHETANYGYTF. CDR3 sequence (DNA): TGTGCCAGCAGCCATGAGACAGCGAACTATGGCTACACCTTC.

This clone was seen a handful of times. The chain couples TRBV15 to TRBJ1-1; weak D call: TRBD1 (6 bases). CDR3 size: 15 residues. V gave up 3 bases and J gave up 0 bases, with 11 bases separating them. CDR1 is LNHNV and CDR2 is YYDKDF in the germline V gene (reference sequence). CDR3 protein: CATSRGGGLNTEAFF. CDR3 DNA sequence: TGTGCCACCAGCAGGGGAGGGGGGCTGAACACTGAAGCTTTCTTT.